The 29 T cell receptor beta chains in this list originate from one sample, sequenced in a study of CD8 T cells in ankylosing spondylitis. General study points: Made up of fewer than ten highly homologous variants, a TCR beta motif appeared characteristic of ankylosing spondylitis blood.

No antigen has been identified for these receptors. TCRdb called the 5' RACE reads again in MiXCR, with one record for every CDR3 protein. Among roughly 670,000 distinct CDR3 sequences listed, around a fifth were seen once. Sequencing input: blood, either unsorted or a sorted T cell fraction (not recorded which). Receptor source: a male donor with ankylosing spondylitis.

This clonotype came up a few times. V is TRBV4-1 and J is TRBJ2-5; 11 nucleotides match TRBD1. The CDR3 loop spans 15 amino acids. In germline, CDR1 is MGHRA, CDR2 YSYEKL. Unmatched junction bases numbered 5, after V lost 3 bases and J lost 5 bases. CDR3 in DNA: TGCGCCAGCAGCCAGGACAGGGGGCGAGGGGAGACCCAGTACTTC. Amino acid sequence: CASSQDRGRGETQYF.

CDR3 coding DNA: TGTGCCAGCAGTGAATTCGGGTTGACGTTTTATGGCTACACCTTC. Protein sequence: CASSEFGLTFYGYTF. V is TRBV6-1 and J is TRBJ1-2, with no clear D. This CDR3 region has 15 residues. Germline V gene sequence: CDR1 MNHNS, CDR2 SASEGT. Trimming cost V 2 bases and J 5 bases, with 15 bases left between them.

The chain is built from TRBV10-3 and TRBJ1-1; 10 nucleotides align to TRBD1. V dropped 2 bases and J dropped 5; count of bases not matched to a gene: 5. CDR3 length: 15 amino acids. Per the germline V gene, CDR1 is ENHRY and CDR2 is SYGVKD. Here the CDR3 DNA reads TGTGCCATCAGTGAGACGACAGGGGGCCGGACTGAAGCTTTCTTT. Residues: CAISETTGGRTEAFF.

This clonotype was observed many times. This rearrangement joins TRBV29-1 to TRBJ2-3; D is undetermined. The V end lost 3 bases, the J end lost 1 base, and 5 bases lay between the germline ends. Germline V CDR1 and CDR2: SQVTM, ANQGSEA. The CDR3 contains 12 residues. CDR3 DNA sequence: TGCAGCGTTGATCAGGGCACAGATACGCAGTATTTT. It yields the protein CSVDQGTDTQYF.

Here the CDR3 reads CASSLTGPAYEQYF. The CDR3 bases are TGTGCCAGCAGCTTAACGGGGCCTGCCTACGAGCAGTACTTC. The chain combines TRBV7-9 with TRBJ2-7; perhaps D is TRBD1 or TRBD2 (5 bases each). The CDR3 covers 14 residues. From germline, CDR1 is SEHNR and CDR2 FQNEAQ (reference sequence). Trimming shortened V by 2 bases and J by 2 bases, and 10 bases separated the two germline ends.

There are a few counts of this clonotype. The gene calls are TRBV10-3 and TRBJ2-7; no reliable D call. The V gene lost 4 bases and the J gene lost 6 bases, with 7 bases spanning the gap. The CDR3 sequence is 11 residues long. Germline V gives CDR1 ENHRY, CDR2 SYGVKD. CDR3 sequence: CAISGGREQYF. The CDR3 bases are TGTGCCATCAGTGGGGGTCGCGAGCAGTACTTC.

CDR3 nucleotide sequence: TGCGCCAGCGGACCGACAAGAATGAACACTGAAGCTTTCTTT. This codes for CASGPTRMNTEAFF. The gene calls are TRBV5-1 and TRBJ1-1; D remains ambiguous. Trimming took 7 bases from V and 0 from J, leaving 13 bases between them. Per germline, CDR1 SGHRS and CDR2 YFSETQ. The CDR3 spans 14 residues.

The chain employs TRBV28 and TRBJ1-6; possibly TRBD1 for D (5 bases). V was trimmed by 6 bases and J by 7 bases, leaving 13 bases between them. CDR1 is MDHEN, CDR2 SYDVKM, per germline. CDR3 length equals 14 residues. CDR3 protein: CASRQDTGNSPLHF. CDR3 DNA sequence: TGTGCCAGCAGACAGGACACGGGGAATTCACCCCTCCACTTT. The full variable domain, with the rest looked up from reference TRBV28 and TRBJ1-6, is DVKVTQSSRYLVKRTGEKVFLECVQDMDHENMFWYRQDPGLGLRLIYFSYDVKMKEKGDIPEGYSVSREKKERFSLILESASTNQTSMYLCASRQDTGNSPLHFGNGTRLTVT.

This clonotype has more than one count but fewer than ten. This chain connects TRBV20-1 to TRBJ2-7; D is ambiguous. CDR3 length: 13 amino acids. Trimming cost V 6 bases and J 3 bases, with 15 bases left between them. In germline, CDR1 is DFQATT, CDR2 SNEGSKA (reference sequence). The CDR3 region is CSAYPPSIYEQYF. In nucleotides, the CDR3 is TGCAGTGCCTACCCCCCCTCAATCTACGAGCAGTACTTC.

This clonotype was counted a few times. This rearrangement joins TRBV11-2 to TRBJ2-1; no definite D call. The CDR3 is made up of 11 amino acids. Per germline, CDR1 SGHAT and CDR2 FQNNGV. V was pared by 5 bases and J by 9 bases, with 8 bases between. Here the CDR3 reads CASSPMAEQFF. The CDR3 coding sequence is TGTGCCAGCAGCCCGATGGCTGAGCAGTTCTTC. The variable domain in full, completed from reference TRBV11-2 and TRBJ2-1, reads EAGVAQSPRYKIIEKRQSVAFWCNPISGHATLYWYQQILGQGPKLLIQFQNNGVVDDSQLPKDRFSAERLKGVDSTLKIQPAKLEDSAVYLCASSPMAEQFFGPGTRLTVL.

There are a few counts of this clonotype. V gene TRBV4-1 combines with J gene TRBJ1-1; a weak D match, TRBD1 (5 bases). The CDR3 loop spans 16 amino acids. CDR1 is MGHRA, CDR2 YSYEKL, per germline. Trimming cost V 4 bases and J 1 base, with 16 bases left between them. The DNA of the CDR3 is TGCGCCAGCAGCCCTGCCCCACAGGAAACGAACACTGAAGCTTTCTTT. Translation gives CASSPAPQETNTEAFF.

In this sample, this clonotype turned up a few times. V and J are TRBV11-2 and TRBJ2-2; D remains unclear. The CDR3 has 15 residues. Germline V CDR1 and CDR2: SGHAT, FQNNGV. V was shortened by 0 bases and J by 4 bases, with 9 bases between the two germline ends. The CDR3 reads CASSLDRLPTGELFF. The CDR3, as DNA: TGTGCCAGCAGCTTAGACCGACTCCCCACCGGGGAGCTGTTTTTT.

The J gene is TRBJ2-5, the V gene TRBV6-5, with a possible D match to TRBD1 (7 bases). The CDR3 runs 15 residues. The germline gives CDR1 MNHEY, CDR2 SVGAGI. The ends were cut back, 2 bases at V and 6 bases at J, with 16 bases in the middle. CDR3 DNA: TGTGCCAGCAGTTACAAGGAGGGGGCAATAAAGACCCAGTACTTC. It codes for CASSYKEGAIKTQYF.

This chain uses TRBV5-6 with TRBJ1-2, with 7 bases matching TRBD1. Losses at the gene ends were 6 bases for V and 7 bases for J; bases not matched to a gene: 12. The CDR3 length is 14 residues. Germline lookup yields CDR1 SGHDT and CDR2 YYEEEE. The DNA for the CDR3 is TGTGCCAGCACCACGACAGGGATTGGCGTTGGCTACACCTTC. Translation: CASTTTGIGVGYTF.

The V call is TRBV11-1, the J call TRBJ2-5; no definite D call. CDR1 SGHAT and CDR2 FQDESV come from the germline V gene (reference sequence). The CDR3 has 13 amino acids. The V end was cut by 1 base, the J end by 9 bases, with 12 bases between. The CDR3 DNA follows: TGTGCCAGCAGCTTAGGACAACCAGCAGCCCAGTACTTC. This translates into CASSLGQPAAQYF. Filled out from reference TRBV11-1 and TRBJ2-5, the complete variable domain reads EAEVAQSPRYKITEKSQAVAFWCDPISGHATLYWYRQILGQGPELLVQFQDESVVDDSQLPKDRFSAERLKGVDSTLKIQPAELGDSAMYLCASSLGQPAAQYFGPGTRLLVL.

The table lists this clonotype with a few counts. The rearrangement links TRBV5-6 to TRBJ2-1; D is undetermined. Between the trimmed V and J ends, which lost 6 bases and 1 base, there was a span of 8 bases. In germline, CDR1 is SGHDT, CDR2 YYEEEE. The CDR3 is 13 residues long. The CDR3, as DNA: TGTGCCAGCAACGGCGGATCCTACAATGAGCAGTTCTTC. Residues: CASNGGSYNEQFF.

This clonotype was picked up many times. The chain recombines TRBV10-3 with TRBJ2-7, with 7 bases that match TRBD1. The V segment lost 1 base and the J segment 1 base; nucleotides outside the gene matches: 4. The CDR3 covers 15 residues. Germline assignment: CDR1 ENHRY and CDR2 SYGVKD. Here the CDR3 reads CAISEYGQVSYEQYF. CDR3 nucleotides: TGTGCCATCAGTGAGTACGGACAGGTTTCCTACGAGCAGTACTTC.

This clonotype was observed a few times. The V gene is TRBV4-2, the J gene TRBJ2-2, with D unresolved. Germline loops: CDR1 LGHNA, CDR2 YNFKEQ. The CDR3 length is 12 residues. V shed 6 bases and J shed 6 bases, with 8 bases lying between them. CDR3 sequence reads: CASREEAGELFF. In DNA form, the CDR3 reads TGTGCCAGCAGGGAAGAGGCCGGGGAGCTGTTTTTT.

This clonotype showed up many times. V is TRBV5-1 and J is TRBJ1-2; D unresolved. There are 14 residues in the CDR3. V lost 0 bases and J lost 2, with 8 bases in between. Per the germline V gene, CDR1 is SGHRS and CDR2 is YFSETQ. CDR3 coding DNA: TGCGCCAGCAGCTTGGGGCAGTCAAACTATGGCTACACCTTC. Protein sequence: CASSLGQSNYGYTF.

This chain connects TRBV13 to TRBJ2-5; 8 nucleotides line up with TRBD2. Germline lookup yields CDR1 PRHDT and CDR2 FYEKMQ (reference sequence). The CDR3 spans 14 residues. V shed 5 bases and J 5 bases; nucleotides not matched to a gene: 7. CDR3 protein: CASSARGGLETQYF. As DNA, the CDR3 is TGTGCCAGCAGCGCCCGGGGGGGCCTGGAGACCCAGTACTTC.

DNA for the CDR3: TGTGCCAGCAGCTTGCGTAGCGGGACAACCCACGAGCAGTACTTC. Amino acid sequence: CASSLRSGTTHEQYF. This sequence joins TRBV5-5 and TRBJ2-7, with 8 positions matching TRBD2. This CDR3 is built from 15 residues. V lost 1 base to trimming and J lost 5 bases; unmatched junction nucleotides: 8. CDR1 and CDR2 from the germline V gene are SGHKS and YYEKEE (reference sequence).

This clonotype was detected a few times. It is likely a read error, because the conserved phenylalanine at the end of the CDR3 is missing. The J gene is TRBJ1-1, the V gene TRBV27; 10 positions match TRBD1. V shed 6 bases, J shed 0 bases, and the junction held 7 bases outside the gene matches. Germline CDR1 reads MNHEY; CDR2 reads SMNVEV (reference sequence). The CDR3 is made up of 16 amino acids. CDR3 sequence: CASRTGGAGVNTEAFL. CDR3 bases: TGTGCCAGCAGGACAGGGGGCGCGGGGGTGAACACTGAAGCTTTCCTT.

This clonotype was recorded at least ten times. V gene TRBV5-1 combines with J gene TRBJ1-3; no clear D. CDR3 length: 16 amino acids. Germline loops: CDR1 SGHRS, CDR2 YFSETQ. Trimming pared 0 bases from V and 0 bases from J, leaving 10 bases between. As DNA, the CDR3 is TGCGCCAGCAGCTTGGCCAGGCCATCCTCTGGAAACACCATATATTTT. Encoded protein: CASSLARPSSGNTIYF.

This clonotype has a handful of counts. This sequence joins TRBV5-1 and TRBJ1-4, with TRBD1 matching over 10 bases. Germline loops: CDR1 SGHRS, CDR2 YFSETQ. The length of the CDR3 is 15 residues. The ends lost 1 base at V and 6 bases at J; junction bases unmatched: 3. The CDR3 nucleotides are TGCGCCAGCAGCTTGTACGGGACAGGGGATGAAAAACTGTTTTTT. It codes for CASSLYGTGDEKLFF.

V usage is TRBV20-1 and J usage is TRBJ1-6, with 8 nucleotides matching TRBD1. The junction had 3 bases not matched to a gene; V was cut back by 0 bases and J by 5 bases. The germline CDR1 and CDR2 sequences are DFQATT and SNEGSKA (reference sequence). The CDR3 is 15 residues long. The CDR3 DNA reads TGCAGTGCTAGAGACCCGGGACAGGATAATTCACCCCTCCACTTT. Amino acid sequence: CSARDPGQDNSPLHF.

The chain is built from TRBV15 and TRBJ2-1, with TRBD2 matching 9 bases. V shed 0 bases, J shed 1 base, and the junction held 1 base outside the gene matches. The V gene's germline CDR1 is LNHNV and CDR2 YYDKDF (reference sequence). There are 16 residues in the CDR3. CDR3 nucleotide sequence: TGTGCCACCAGCAGAGACAGCGGGGGGTCCTACAATGAGCAGTTCTTC. It specifies CATSRDSGGSYNEQFF.

As to this clonotype: As the CDR3 is not closed by the conserved phenylalanine or tryptophan, this likely results from a read error. CDR3 nucleotide sequence: TGCAGCGACCGACTAAGGGGGGATACGCAGTATCTT. Translating it yields CSDRLRGDTQYL. The chain is built from TRBV29-1 and TRBJ2-3, with D possibly TRBD1 on 6 matching bases. This CDR3 has 12 residues. With 7 bases removed from V and 6 bases from J, the gap between germline ends came to 14 bases. Per germline, CDR1 SQVTM and CDR2 ANQGSEA.

The chain uses TRBV30 and TRBJ2-5; D gene unclear. This CDR3 comprises 11 residues. Germline V CDR1 and CDR2: GTSNPN, SVGIG (reference sequence). Trimming shortened V by 4 bases and J by 5 bases, and 8 bases separated the two germline ends. DNA for the CDR3: TGTGCCTGGAACACCTGGGAGACCCAGTACTTC. It translates to CAWNTWETQYF.

This clonotype was seen repeatedly, ten times or more. The chain joins TRBV14 to TRBJ2-3; D gene uncertain. Germline V CDR1 and CDR2: SGHDN, FVKESK. Trimming stripped 5 bases from V and 3 bases from J, with 15 bases between. CDR3 length: 15 residues. CDR3 coding DNA: TGTGCCAGCAGCGAAGGTCAGCTGGGGACAGATACGCAGTATTTT. Translated: CASSEGQLGTDTQYF.